This TCR beta chain was captured by sequencing in a study of T cell repertoires in ileal Crohn's disease. CDR3 length equals 14 residues. The V end was cut by 5 bases, the J end by 3 bases, with 13 bases between. Germline V gene data show CDR1 as MNHEY and CDR2 as SMNVEV (reference sequence). TCRdb keeps only in-frame clones here, not all; method: immunoSEQ multiplex PCR. The repertoire includes over 15,000 clones, 70% to 90% of them detected once, and 10% to 13% sits in the top ten. Source material: ileal tissue. This sequence originates from an adult with Crohn's disease. The rearrangement links TRBV27 to TRBJ2-5, with TRBD2 as a possible D gene (5 bases). The CDR3 region is CASSPLTREETQYF. For the CDR3, the DNA is TGTGCCAGCAGTCCCCTGACGCGGGAAGAGACCCAGTACTTC.